The clone carrying this T cell receptor (beta chain) was counted between two and nine times. Its specificity is not known. The data belong to a study of metastatic and nonmetastatic thyroid tumors. Study-level findings and limits: A significant increase in TCR beta diversity was reportedly seen in malignant thyroid tumors relative to benign nodules, in blood and tumor.

TCRdb re-called clones from the PCR reads using MiXCR. This sample yields about 4,300 clones, of which around 36% are seen a single time; approximately 20% belongs to the top ten. No patient had received any treatment before thyroid surgery. After removal of 10 bases from V and 5 bases from J, the junction contained 6 bases not matched to a gene. This CDR3 is built from 12 residues. Looked up from germline, CDR1 is ENHRY and CDR2 is SYGVKD. The V gene is TRBV10-3, the J gene TRBJ1-2, with TRBD1 matching over 8 bases. The TCR comes from a female donor with papillary thyroid cancer or a benign thyroid nodule (not recorded which). Some clones in this sample may be carry-over from other donors' samples. The material sequenced was adjacent normal tissue. The CDR3 coding sequence is TGTGCCACACAGGGGGTGAAATATGGCTACACCTTC. Protein: CATQGVKYGYTF.